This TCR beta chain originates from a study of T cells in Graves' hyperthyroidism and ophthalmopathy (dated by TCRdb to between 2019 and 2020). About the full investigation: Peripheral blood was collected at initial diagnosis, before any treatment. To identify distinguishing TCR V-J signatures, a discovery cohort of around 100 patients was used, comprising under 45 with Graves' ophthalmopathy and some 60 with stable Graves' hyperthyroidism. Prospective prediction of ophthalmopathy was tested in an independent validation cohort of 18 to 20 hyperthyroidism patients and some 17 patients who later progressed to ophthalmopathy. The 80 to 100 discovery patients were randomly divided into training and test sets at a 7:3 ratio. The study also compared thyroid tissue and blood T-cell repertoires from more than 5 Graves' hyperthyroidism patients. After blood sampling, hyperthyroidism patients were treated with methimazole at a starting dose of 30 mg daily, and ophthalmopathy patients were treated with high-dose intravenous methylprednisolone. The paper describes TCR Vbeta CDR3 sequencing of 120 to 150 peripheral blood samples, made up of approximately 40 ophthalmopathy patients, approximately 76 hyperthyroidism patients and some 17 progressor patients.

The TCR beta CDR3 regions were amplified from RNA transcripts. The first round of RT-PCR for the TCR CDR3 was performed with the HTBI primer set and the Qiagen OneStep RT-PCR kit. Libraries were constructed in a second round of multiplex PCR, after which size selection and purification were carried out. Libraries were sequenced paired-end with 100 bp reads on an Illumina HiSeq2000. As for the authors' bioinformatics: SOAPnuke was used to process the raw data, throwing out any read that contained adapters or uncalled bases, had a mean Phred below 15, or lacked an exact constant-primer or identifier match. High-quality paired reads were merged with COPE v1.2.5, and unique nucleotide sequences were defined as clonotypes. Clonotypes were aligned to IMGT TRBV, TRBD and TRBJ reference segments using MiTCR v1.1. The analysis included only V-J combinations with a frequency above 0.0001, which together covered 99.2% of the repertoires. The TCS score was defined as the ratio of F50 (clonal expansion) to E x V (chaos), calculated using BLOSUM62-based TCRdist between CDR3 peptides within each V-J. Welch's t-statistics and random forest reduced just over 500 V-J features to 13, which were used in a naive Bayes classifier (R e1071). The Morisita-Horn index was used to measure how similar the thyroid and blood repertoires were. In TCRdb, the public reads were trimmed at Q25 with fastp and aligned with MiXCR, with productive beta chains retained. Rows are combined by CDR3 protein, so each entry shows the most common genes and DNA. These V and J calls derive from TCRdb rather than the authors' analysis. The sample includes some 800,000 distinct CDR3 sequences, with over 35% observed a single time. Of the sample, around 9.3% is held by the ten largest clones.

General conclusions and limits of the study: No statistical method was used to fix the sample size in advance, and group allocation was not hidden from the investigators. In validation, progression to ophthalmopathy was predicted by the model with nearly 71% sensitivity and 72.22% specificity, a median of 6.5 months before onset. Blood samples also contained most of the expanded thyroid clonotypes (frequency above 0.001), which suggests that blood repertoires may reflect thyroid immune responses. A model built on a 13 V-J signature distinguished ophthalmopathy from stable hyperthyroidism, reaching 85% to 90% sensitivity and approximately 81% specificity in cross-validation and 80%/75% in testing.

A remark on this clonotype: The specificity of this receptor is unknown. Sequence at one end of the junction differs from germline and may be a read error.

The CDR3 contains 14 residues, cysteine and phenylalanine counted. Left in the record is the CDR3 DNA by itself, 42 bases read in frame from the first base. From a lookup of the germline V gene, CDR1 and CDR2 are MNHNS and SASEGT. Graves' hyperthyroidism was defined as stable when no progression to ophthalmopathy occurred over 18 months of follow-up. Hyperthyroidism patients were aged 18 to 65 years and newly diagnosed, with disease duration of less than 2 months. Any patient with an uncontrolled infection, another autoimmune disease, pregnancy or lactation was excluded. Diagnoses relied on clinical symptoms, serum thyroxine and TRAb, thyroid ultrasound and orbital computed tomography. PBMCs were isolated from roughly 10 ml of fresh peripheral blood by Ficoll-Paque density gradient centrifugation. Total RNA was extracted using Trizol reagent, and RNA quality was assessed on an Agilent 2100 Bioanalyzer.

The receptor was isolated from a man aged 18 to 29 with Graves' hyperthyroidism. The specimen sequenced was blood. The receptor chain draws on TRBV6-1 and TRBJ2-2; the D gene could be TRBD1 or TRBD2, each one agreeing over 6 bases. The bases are TGCGCCAGCAGTGCACAGGGAGGAACCGGGGAGCTGTTTTTT. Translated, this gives CASSAQGGTGELFF.